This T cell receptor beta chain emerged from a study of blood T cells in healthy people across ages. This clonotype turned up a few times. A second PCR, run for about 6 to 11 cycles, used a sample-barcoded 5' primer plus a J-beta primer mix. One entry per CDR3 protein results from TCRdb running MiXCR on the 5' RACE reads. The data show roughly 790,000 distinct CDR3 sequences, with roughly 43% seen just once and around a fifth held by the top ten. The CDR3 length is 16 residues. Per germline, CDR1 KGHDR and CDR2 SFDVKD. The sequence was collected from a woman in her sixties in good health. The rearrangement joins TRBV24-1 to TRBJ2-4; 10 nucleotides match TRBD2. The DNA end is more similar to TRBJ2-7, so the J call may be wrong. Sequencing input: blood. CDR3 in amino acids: CATSALLAGGIDEQYF. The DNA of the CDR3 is TGTGCCACCAGTGCCCTTTTAGCGGGAGGTATCGACGAGCAGTACTTC.